This T cell receptor beta chain was found in a study of long-term antiretroviral therapy in people with HIV. Regarding the study as a whole: The study lacked data on ART adherence, viral resistance or therapy changes.

V was pared by 1 base and J by 6 bases, with 8 bases of the junction left unmatched. Germline assignment: CDR1 SGHVS and CDR2 FQNEAQ. This CDR3 comprises 15 residues. Investigators performed immunoSEQ version v3.0 at survey level. TCRdb keeps only in-frame clones here, not all; method: immunoSEQ multiplex PCR. The sample lists around 26,000 clones; roughly 82% were seen once. This clone ranks as medium-sized. The target antigen is unknown. The sequence was obtained from a man aged 50 or older with HIV. The sample here was unsorted PBMCs, taken 3 years after starting antiretroviral therapy. The chain links TRBV7-8 to TRBJ2-7; TRBD2 matches at 8 bases. CDR3: CASSLGQGLASEQYF. The CDR3 nucleotides read TGTGCCAGCAGCTTAGGGCAAGGACTAGCTAGCGAGCAGTACTTC.